The 26 T cell receptor beta chains below all came from one sample that was sequenced in a study of cytomegalovirus exposure and HLA in healthy donors. It was with 60 Vbeta and 13 Jbeta primers that the PCR ran. Generated by immunoSEQ multiplex PCR, the TCRdb table keeps only in-frame clones and is missing some. The sample yields 150,000 to 200,000 clones, 65% to 90% seen once. Specimen: PBMCs. Receptors were obtained from a male donor in good health and CMV-seronegative.

The chain carries TRBV7-8 and TRBJ2-7; possibly TRBD1 for D (7 bases). From germline, CDR1 is SGHVS and CDR2 FQNEAQ. This CDR3 spans 14 amino acids. The V gene lost 4 bases and the J gene lost 5 bases, with 15 bases spanning the gap. CDR3 residues: CASSSRETGNEQYF. DNA for the CDR3: TGTGCCAGCAGCTCCCGGGAGACAGGGAACGAGCAGTACTTC. Variable domain in full (rest from reference TRBV7-8 and TRBJ2-7): GAGVSQSPRYKVAKRGQDVALRCDPISGHVSLFWYQQALGQGPEFLTYFQNEAQLDKSGLPSDRFFAERPEGSVSTLKIQRTQQEDSAVYLCASSSRETGNEQYFGPGTRLTVT.

The rearrangement uses TRBV6-6 and TRBJ1-3; maybe TRBD1 (5 bases). Trimming left V 6 bases short and J 3 bases short, with 15 bases between. This CDR3 is 15 amino acids long. In germline, CDR1 is MNHNY, CDR2 SVGAGI (reference sequence). In DNA, the CDR3 is TGTGCCAGCAGCCCCGGGGGGTTAAATGGAAACACCATATATTTT. Translating it yields CASSPGGLNGNTIYF.

This clone was seen a few times. V usage is TRBV7-9 and J usage is TRBJ2-2; D perhaps matches TRBD1 (6 bases). The CDR3 extends over 15 amino acids. V was trimmed by 2 bases and J by 0 bases, leaving 7 bases between them. Germline CDR1 and CDR2: SEHNR and FQNEAQ (reference sequence). CDR3 bases: TGTGCCAGCAGCTTACAGGGGCCGAACACCGGGGAGCTGTTTTTT. Amino acids: CASSLQGPNTGELFF.

This clone occurred once. This chain joins TRBV10-2 and TRBJ1-1; the D is unclear. The CDR3 loop spans 14 amino acids. Germline CDR1 reads WSHSY; CDR2 reads SAAADI. The ends were cut back, 10 bases at V and 0 bases at J, with 15 bases in the middle. CDR3 protein: CATVSRGLNTEAFF. CDR3 in DNA: TGCGCCACCGTATCGCGAGGGCTGAACACTGAAGCTTTCTTT.

The gene calls are TRBV6-4 and TRBJ2-5, with 7 bases aligning to TRBD2. CDR1 and CDR2 from the germline V gene are MRHNA and SNTAGT. J gave up 5 bases and V 9 bases, and 9 bases lay outside the gene matches. The CDR3 is 13 amino acids. In nucleotides, the CDR3 is TGTGCCAGTTCTCGGCAAGCGGGGGAGACCCAGTACTTC. Translation: CASSRQAGETQYF.

CDR3 residues: CASSVTKRGANQPQHF. The CDR3 DNA follows: TGTGCCAGCAGTGTCACCAAGCGGGGTGCGAATCAGCCCCAGCATTTT. This chain links TRBV6-1 with TRBJ1-5; D remains ambiguous. Germline V CDR1 and CDR2: MNHNS, SASEGT. The CDR3 sequence is 16 residues long. With 4 bases removed from V and 4 bases from J, the gap between germline ends came to 17 bases.

The V and J genes are TRBV13 and TRBJ2-4, with TRBD1 as a possible D gene (6 bases). Trimming removed 5 bases from V and 5 bases from J, with 10 bases in between. The CDR3 contains 13 residues. CDR1 is PRHDT, CDR2 FYEKMQ, per germline (reference sequence). DNA of the CDR3: TGTGCCAGCAGCGTCGCAGGGGAAAACATTCAGTACTTC. Residues: CASSVAGENIQYF. The whole variable domain, filled in from reference TRBV13 and TRBJ2-4, reads AAGVIQSPRHLIKEKRETATLKCYPIPRHDTVYWYQQGPGQDPQFLISFYEKMQSDKGSIPDRFSAQQFSDYHSELNMSSLELGDSALYFCASSVAGENIQYFGAGTRLSVL.

This chain connects TRBV7-2 to TRBJ1-1; weak D call: TRBD1 (5 bases). Germline loops: CDR1 SGHTA, CDR2 FQGNSA. This CDR3 region has 14 residues. V dropped 4 bases and J dropped 4 bases, with 13 bases sitting between them. This chain's CDR3 is CASSSPSGATEAFF. Written as DNA, the CDR3 is TGTGCCAGCAGCTCCCCTAGTGGGGCCACTGAAGCTTTCTTT.

The rearrangement links TRBV27 to TRBJ1-1; weak D call: TRBD1 (6 bases). The V and J ends lost 8 bases and 9 bases respectively, with 13 bases between them. The germline V gene encodes CDR1 MNHEY and CDR2 SMNVEV (reference sequence). The CDR3 spans 11 residues. CDR3 nucleotide sequence: TGTGCCAGCTCCGACAGGCGGCAAGCTTTCTTT. Its translation: CASSDRRQAFF.

A few counts support this clone. The rearrangement links TRBV6-5 to TRBJ1-3; D not certain. Between the trimmed V and J ends, which lost 7 bases and 0 bases, there was a span of 10 bases. Germline V gives CDR1 MNHEY, CDR2 SVGAGI. The CDR3 has 14 residues. CDR3 nucleotide sequence: TGTGCCAGCATGCGCCGGGACTCTGGAAACACCATATATTTT. Residues: CASMRRDSGNTIYF.

A note on this clone: Other DNA sequences of this sample code for an identical CDR3. The rearrangement links TRBV7-9 to TRBJ2-7; 7 nucleotides agree with TRBD2. Germline CDR1 and CDR2: SEHNR and FQNEAQ (reference sequence). The CDR3 is 15 amino acids. V lost 3 bases, J lost 2 bases, and 7 bases stayed unmatched. The CDR3 reads CASSFRAGSPYEQYF. CDR3 DNA: TGTGCCAGCAGCTTCCGAGCGGGGTCGCCCTACGAGCAGTACTTC.

V usage is TRBV4-1 and J usage is TRBJ1-5; TRBD1 might be the D (6 bases). V was clipped by 4 bases and J by 6 bases, with 16 bases between them. Germline assignment: CDR1 MGHRA and CDR2 YSYEKL. This CDR3 contains 15 residues. Here the CDR3 DNA reads TGCGCCAGCAGCCGACGATACAGGGATCCTCAGCCCCAGCATTTT. It specifies CASSRRYRDPQPQHF.

This chain links TRBV5-1 with TRBJ1-6; 11 positions agree with TRBD1. The CDR3 sequence is 17 residues long. V shed 4 bases and J 4 bases; nucleotides not matched to a gene: 7. The germline V gene encodes CDR1 SGHRS and CDR2 YFSETQ. In nucleotides, the CDR3 is TGCGCCAGCAGCACAGGACAGGGGGCGGTATATAATTCACCCCTCCACTTT. It specifies CASSTGQGAVYNSPLHF. Complete variable domain (other parts from reference TRBV5-1 and TRBJ1-6): KAGVTQTPRYLIKTRGQQVTLSCSPISGHRSVSWYQQTPGQGLQFLFEYFSETQRNKGNFPGRFSGRQFSNSRSEMNVSTLELGDSALYLCASSTGQGAVYNSPLHFGNGTRLTVT.

The genes are TRBV30 and TRBJ1-1, with D unclear. The CDR3 runs 10 residues. Germline V CDR1 and CDR2: GTSNPN, SVGIG (reference sequence). Between the trimmed V and J ends, which lost 4 bases and 10 bases, there was a span of 10 bases. CDR3 nucleotides: TGTGCCTGGATTTCGGTCGGAGCTTTCTTT. Translation: CAWISVGAFF.

The chain carries TRBV9 and TRBJ2-5, with 8 bases fitting TRBD1. The V gene end was trimmed by 0 bases and the J gene end by 1 base; junction bases not matched to a gene: 8. CDR3 length: 17 amino acids. Germline lookup yields CDR1 SGDLS and CDR2 YYNGEE. CDR3 coding DNA: TGTGCCAGCAGCGTAGCCGGGACAGGTACGGGCCAAGAGACCCAGTACTTC. It is translated as CASSVAGTGTGQETQYF.

The chain carries TRBV5-1 and TRBJ2-2; unclear D gene. Trimming cost V 4 bases and J 6 bases, with 16 bases left between them. Germline-derived CDR1 and CDR2 are SGHRS and YFSETQ. This CDR3 region has 15 residues. For the CDR3, the DNA is TGCGCCAGCAGCCGACTCCCGGATCGACCCGGGGAGCTGTTTTTT. This encodes CASSRLPDRPGELFF.

In its sample, this clone was seen a few times. The chain links TRBV5-4 to TRBJ2-7; D possibly corresponds to TRBD1 (6 bases). Trimming left V 4 bases short and J 2 bases short, with 13 bases between. The CDR3 extends over 14 amino acids. CDR1 is SGHNT, CDR2 YYREEE, per germline (reference sequence). CDR3 bases: TGTGCCAGCAGCGAGCAAGGACAGCCCTACGAGCAGTACTTC. This gives the protein CASSEQGQPYEQYF.

The chain couples TRBV2 to TRBJ2-1; D unresolved. The V end was cut by 8 bases, the J end by 6 bases, with 17 bases between. Germline CDR1 is SNHLY and CDR2 is FYNNEI. This CDR3 region has 14 residues. The CDR3 coding sequence is TGTGCCAGCGAGGTCACGTCCCGCGCCAATGAGCAGTTCTTC. Its translation: CASEVTSRANEQFF. Combining the CDR3 with reference TRBV2 and TRBJ2-1 gives the whole variable domain EPEVTQTPSHQVTQMGQEVILRCVPISNHLYFYWYRQILGQKVEFLVSFYNNEISEKSEIFDDQFSVERPDGSNFTLKIRSTKLEDSAMYFCASEVTSRANEQFFGPGTRLTVL.

The rearrangement uses TRBV7-9 and TRBJ2-1, with 7 bases matching TRBD1. V was clipped by 5 bases and J by 3 bases; unmatched bases: 4. The germline gives CDR1 SEHNR, CDR2 FQNEAQ (reference sequence). CDR3 length: 14 amino acids. DNA of the CDR3: TGTGCCAGCAGCGCCCGACAGGGCTACAATGAGCAGTTCTTC. Its translation is CASSARQGYNEQFF. The entire variable domain, with the rest obtained from reference TRBV7-9 and TRBJ2-1, is as follows: DTGVSQNPRHKITKRGQNVTFRCDPISEHNRLYWYRQTLGQGPEFLTYFQNEAQLEKSRLLSDRFSAERPKGSFSTLEIQRTEQGDSAMYLCASSARQGYNEQFFGPGTRLTVL.

The chain carries TRBV4-1 and TRBJ1-1; no firm D call. From germline, CDR1 is MGHRA and CDR2 YSYEKL. CDR3 length: 13 residues. Trimming pared 1 base from V and 5 bases from J, leaving 8 bases between. The CDR3 sequence: CASSQVSVTEAFF. The CDR3 DNA reads TGCGCCAGCAGCCAAGTTTCCGTTACTGAAGCTTTCTTT.

This chain links TRBV6-5 with TRBJ1-6, with 10 positions matching TRBD1. The CDR3 has 16 residues. J was trimmed by 7 bases and V by 2 bases; bases with no gene match: 5. Per the germline V gene, CDR1 is MNHEY and CDR2 is SVGAGI. CDR3 sequence reads: CASSYRTGGMNSPLHF. The DNA for the CDR3 is TGTGCCAGCAGTTACCGGACAGGGGGAATGAATTCACCCCTCCACTTT.

The chain links TRBV12-5 to TRBJ2-2; perhaps TRBD2 as D (5 bases). Germline V gene lookup returns CDR1 LGHNT and CDR2 FRNRAP. The CDR3 runs 14 residues. V shed 6 bases and J shed 8 bases, with 16 bases lying between them. CDR3 residues: CASGPMRRVGELFF. The CDR3 coding sequence is TGTGCTAGTGGCCCCATGAGGCGGGTGGGGGAGCTGTTTTTT.

The chain has TRBV19 and TRBJ2-7, with TRBD1 matching 7 bases. The germline V gene has CDR1 LNHDA and CDR2 SQIVND (reference sequence). The V and J ends lost 3 bases and 5 bases, in that order; junction bases with no gene match: 7. The CDR3 extends over 14 amino acids. The CDR3 region has the DNA TGTGCCAGTAGTATGAGGGGGCCTCTCCACGAGCAGTACTTC. Translating it yields CASSMRGPLHEQYF. The full variable domain, rest sourced from reference TRBV19 and TRBJ2-7, is DGGITQSPKYLFRKEGQNVTLSCEQNLNHDAMYWYRQDPGQGLRLIYYSQIVNDFQKGDIAEGYSVSREKKESFPLTVTSAQKNPTAFYLCASSMRGPLHEQYFGPGTRLTVT.

This sequence joins TRBV7-2 and TRBJ2-5, with 9 nucleotides matching TRBD2. Germline assignment: CDR1 SGHTA and CDR2 FQGNSA. The junction had 6 bases not matched to a gene; V was cut back by 5 bases and J by 2 bases. CDR3 size: 15 residues. The CDR3 nucleotides are TGTGCCAGCAGCCTTTCTAGCGGGGCACAAGAGACCCAGTACTTC. Encoded protein: CASSLSSGAQETQYF.

The chain joins TRBV27 to TRBJ2-5; possible D gene TRBD2, 5 bases. Trimming took off 5 bases at V and 5 bases at J, with 12 bases between the two ends. The length of the CDR3 is 13 residues. Per germline, CDR1 MNHEY and CDR2 SMNVEV (reference sequence). The CDR3 protein is CASSPRGRETQYF. CDR3 DNA sequence: TGTGCCAGCAGTCCCCGGGGTCGGGAGACCCAGTACTTC.

This clone was seen only a few times. This chain uses TRBV7-2 with TRBJ1-1; no clear D gene. V lost 5 bases to trimming and J lost 2 bases, with 12 bases between them. Germline V gives CDR1 SGHTA, CDR2 FQGNSA. This CDR3 contains 14 residues. The DNA for the CDR3 is TGTGCCAGCAGCCCCGCGGGGTTCAACACTGAAGCTTTCTTT. The encoded protein is CASSPAGFNTEAFF.